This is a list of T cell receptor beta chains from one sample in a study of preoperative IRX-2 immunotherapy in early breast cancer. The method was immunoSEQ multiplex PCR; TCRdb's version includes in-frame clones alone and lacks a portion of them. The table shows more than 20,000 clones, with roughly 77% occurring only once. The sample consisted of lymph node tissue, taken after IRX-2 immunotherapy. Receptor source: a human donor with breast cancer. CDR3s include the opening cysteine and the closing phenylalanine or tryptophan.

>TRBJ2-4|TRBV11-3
CASSLVSGAMNIQYF
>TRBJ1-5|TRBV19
CARNRTARTDNQPQHF
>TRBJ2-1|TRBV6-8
CASSPSGGLSSYNEQFF
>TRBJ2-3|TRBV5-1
CASSLAGRGRPDTQYF
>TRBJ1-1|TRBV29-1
CSVANRDRVTEAFF
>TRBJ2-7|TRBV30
CAGGRGIEQYF
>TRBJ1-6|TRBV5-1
CASSSSGQSYNSPLHF
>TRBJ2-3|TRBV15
CATSSPGRKVGADTQYF
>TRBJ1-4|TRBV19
CASSSQGATNEKLFF
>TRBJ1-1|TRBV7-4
CASNPRRDTEAFF
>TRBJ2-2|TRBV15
CATSSQQGPGELFF
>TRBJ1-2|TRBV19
CASSIVGYGYTF
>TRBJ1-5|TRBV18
CASSETGNSNQPQHF
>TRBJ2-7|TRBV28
CASSRASWGLAGGQRYEQYF
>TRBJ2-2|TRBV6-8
CAISALPTGLNTGELFF
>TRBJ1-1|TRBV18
CASSPSGGTEAFF
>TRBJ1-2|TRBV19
CASNPGASYGYTF
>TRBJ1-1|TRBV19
CASSITGTMNTEAFF
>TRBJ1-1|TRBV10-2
CASSAWMNTEAFF
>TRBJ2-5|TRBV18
CASSPPAGSGETQYF
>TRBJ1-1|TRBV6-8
CASREHLNTEAFF
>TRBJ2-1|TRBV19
CASSLPGLAFEQFF
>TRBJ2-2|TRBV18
CASSPPGTLAGELFF
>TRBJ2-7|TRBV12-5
CASGFNSGVLLEQYF
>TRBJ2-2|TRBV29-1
CSVEWGTANTGELFF
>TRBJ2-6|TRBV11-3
CASSLTRGSGANVLTF
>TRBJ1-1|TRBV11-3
CASSSLGQGGTEAFF
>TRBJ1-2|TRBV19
CASRTPGQVASLYNF
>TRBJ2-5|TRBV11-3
CASSPSPLVVQETQYF
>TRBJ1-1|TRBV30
CAWRARGAEAFF
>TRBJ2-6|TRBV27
CASSARANVLTF
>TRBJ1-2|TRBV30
CAWELTYYGYTF
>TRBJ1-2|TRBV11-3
CASSPYGVSKNYGYTF
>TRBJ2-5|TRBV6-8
CASSYVAGGGETQYF
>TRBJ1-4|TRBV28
CASSMWSGMKDEKLFF
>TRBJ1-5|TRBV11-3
CASSLVPTGNHQPQHF
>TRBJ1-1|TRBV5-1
CASSLDAGWTEAFF
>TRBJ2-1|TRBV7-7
CASTQDQGSYNEQFF
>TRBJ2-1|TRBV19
CASSMKEANEQFF
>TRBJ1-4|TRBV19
CASTDRGDSNEKLFF
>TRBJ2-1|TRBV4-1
CASSLRTDSGGRFNEQFF
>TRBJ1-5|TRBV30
CAWRGQGGNQPQHF
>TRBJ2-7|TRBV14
CASSQRGETYEQYF
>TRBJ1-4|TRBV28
CASTGPAPNEKLFF